The clone carrying this T cell receptor beta chain was found a few times. The sequenced fragment ends 3 residues before the CDR3 boundary, so the rest is inferred from the germline J gene. The data are from a study of T cell clonality in common variable immunodeficiency. CDR3 length equals 15 residues. The V gene lost 3 bases and the J gene lost 7 bases, with 18 bases spanning the gap. Germline V lookup: CDR1 SEHNR, CDR2 FQNEAQ (reference sequence). Using immunoSEQ multiplex PCR, the repertoire was profiled, and TCRdb retains in-frame clones only, with some absent. The sample shows 60,000 to 75,000 clones, none of them appearing just once. Heparinized whole blood, about 5 to 9 ml, came from each donor.

This TCR was sampled from a person aged 18-70 years in good health. This chain uses TRBV7-9 with TRBJ1-1; a weak D match, TRBD1 (5 bases). Sequencing input: peripheral blood mononuclear cells. The CDR3 region is CASSLGRDLQHEAFF. CDR3 DNA (partial): TGTGCCAGCAGCTTGGGAAGGGACTTACAACATGAA.